The T cell receptor beta chain described here comes from a study of Graves' ophthalmopathy and Graves' hyperthyroidism. Amplification of the TCR beta CDR3 regions used RNA transcripts (as template). Amplification began with first-round RT-PCR using HTBI primers, then second-round multiplex PCR was performed. TCRdb redid the calling of the multiplex PCR reads with MiXCR, one entry per CDR3 protein. The sample carries about 620,000 distinct CDR3 sequences, about 24% recorded once. Study findings and constraints: A majority of expanded thyroid clonotypes exceeding 0.001 frequency were likewise present in blood.

V shed 8 bases, J shed 7 bases, and the junction held 18 bases outside the gene matches. The CDR3 loop spans 18 amino acids. Germline V lookup: CDR1 MDHEN, CDR2 SYDVKM. The sample holds many counts of this clonotype. The antigen remains unidentified. This TCR derives from a woman aged 18-29 years with stable Graves' hyperthyroidism. Some clones in this sample may be carry-over from other donors' samples. V gene TRBV28 combines with J gene TRBJ2-2; 11 bases align to TRBD1. The sample taken for sequencing was peripheral blood. This chain's CDR3 is CASYQIPGTGGSGGELFF. The CDR3, as DNA: TGTGCCAGCTACCAAATACCCGGGACAGGGGGTTCTGGCGGGGAGCTGTTTTTT.